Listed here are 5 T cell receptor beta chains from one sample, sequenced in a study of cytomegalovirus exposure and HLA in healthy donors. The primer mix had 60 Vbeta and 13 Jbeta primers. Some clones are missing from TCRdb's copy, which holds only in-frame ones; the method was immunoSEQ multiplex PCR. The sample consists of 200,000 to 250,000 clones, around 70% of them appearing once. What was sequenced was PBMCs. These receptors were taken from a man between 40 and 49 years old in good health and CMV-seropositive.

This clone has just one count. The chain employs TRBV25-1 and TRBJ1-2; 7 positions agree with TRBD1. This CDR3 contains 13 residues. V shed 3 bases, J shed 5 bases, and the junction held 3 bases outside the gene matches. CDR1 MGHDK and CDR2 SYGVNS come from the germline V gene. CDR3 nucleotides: TGTGCCAGCAGTGACGGACAGGCATATGGCTACACCTTC. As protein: CASSDGQAYGYTF.

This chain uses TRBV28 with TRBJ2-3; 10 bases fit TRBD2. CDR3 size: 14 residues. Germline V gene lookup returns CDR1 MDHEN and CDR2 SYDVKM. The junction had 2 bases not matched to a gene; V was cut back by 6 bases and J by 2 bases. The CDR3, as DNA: TGTGCCAGCAGGCTAGCGGGAGTCACAGATACGCAGTATTTT. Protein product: CASRLAGVTDTQYF.

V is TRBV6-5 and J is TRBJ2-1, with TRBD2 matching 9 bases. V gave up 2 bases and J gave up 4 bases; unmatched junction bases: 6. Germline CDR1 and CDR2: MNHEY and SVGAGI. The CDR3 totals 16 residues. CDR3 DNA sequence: TGTGCCAGCAGTTACGGCGGGGGGGCCCCTTACAATGAGCAGTTCTTC. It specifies CASSYGGGAPYNEQFF.

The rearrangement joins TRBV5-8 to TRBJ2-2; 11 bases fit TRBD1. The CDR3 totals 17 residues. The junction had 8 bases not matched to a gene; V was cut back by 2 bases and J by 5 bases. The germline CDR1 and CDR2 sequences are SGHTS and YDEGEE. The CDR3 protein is CASSLFSGQGATGELFF. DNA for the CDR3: TGTGCCAGCAGCTTATTCTCTGGACAGGGGGCAACCGGGGAGCTGTTTTTT.

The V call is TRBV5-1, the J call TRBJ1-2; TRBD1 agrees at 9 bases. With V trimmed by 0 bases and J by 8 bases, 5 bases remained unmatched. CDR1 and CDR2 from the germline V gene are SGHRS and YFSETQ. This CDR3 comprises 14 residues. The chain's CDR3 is CASSLARQGDGYTF. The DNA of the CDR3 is TGCGCCAGCAGCTTGGCGAGACAGGGGGACGGCTACACCTTC.